The clone carrying this T cell receptor beta chain appeared many times. The sample originates from a study of T cells after yellow fever vaccination. Germline-derived CDR1 and CDR2 are LGHDT and YNNKEL (reference sequence). The CDR3 consists of 19 residues. Trimming at V came to 0 bases and at J to 5 bases, leaving 12 bases not matched to a gene. In TCRdb, the 5' RACE reads were re-called with MiXCR into one record per CDR3 protein. The table records around 140,000 distinct CDR3 sequences, 6.5% to 8.5% of them present only once. The chain recombines TRBV3-1 with TRBJ2-7, with 14 positions matching TRBD2. The specimen comprised CD4+ T cells sorted from PBMCs, sampled 5 days after the yellow fever booster vaccination. The receptor was derived from a man between 25 and 39 years old who received the YFV17D yellow fever vaccine. The CDR3 reads CASSQEGLGLAGVTNEQYF. The CDR3 DNA sequence: TGTGCCAGCAGCCAAGAGGGGTTGGGACTAGCGGGAGTTACGAACGAGCAGTACTTC.